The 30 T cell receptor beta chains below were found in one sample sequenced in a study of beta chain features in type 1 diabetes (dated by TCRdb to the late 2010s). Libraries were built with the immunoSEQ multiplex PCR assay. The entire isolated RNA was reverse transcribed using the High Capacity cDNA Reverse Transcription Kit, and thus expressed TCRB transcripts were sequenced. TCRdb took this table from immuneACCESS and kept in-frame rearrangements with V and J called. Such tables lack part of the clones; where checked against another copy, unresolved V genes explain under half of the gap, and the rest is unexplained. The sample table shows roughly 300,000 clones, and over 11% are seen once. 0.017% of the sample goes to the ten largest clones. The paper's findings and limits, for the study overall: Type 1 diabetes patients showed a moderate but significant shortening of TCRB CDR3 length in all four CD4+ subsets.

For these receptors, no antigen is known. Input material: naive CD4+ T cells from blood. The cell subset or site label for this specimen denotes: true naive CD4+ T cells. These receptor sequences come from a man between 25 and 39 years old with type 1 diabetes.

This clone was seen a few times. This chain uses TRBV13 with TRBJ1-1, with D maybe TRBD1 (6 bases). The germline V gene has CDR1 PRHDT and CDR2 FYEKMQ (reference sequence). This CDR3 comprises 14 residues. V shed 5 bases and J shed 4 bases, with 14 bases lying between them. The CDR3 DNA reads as TGTGCCAGCAGCCCATCAGGGGCCGGCACTGAAGCTTTCTTT. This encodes CASSPSGAGTEAFF.

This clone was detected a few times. Here the CDR3 DNA reads TGTGCCAGCAGTGCACAGGGGCGCTGGAGTGAAAAACTGTTTTTT. Translation: CASSAQGRWSEKLFF. The chain employs TRBV25-1 and TRBJ1-4, with 7 bases fitting TRBD1. V lost 4 bases, J lost 7 bases, and 9 bases stayed unmatched. The CDR3 contains 15 residues. Germline V gene data show CDR1 as MGHDK and CDR2 as SYGVNS.

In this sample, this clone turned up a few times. Here the CDR3 reads CASSVGQGGDTQYF. CDR3 in DNA: TGTGCCAGCAGCGTAGGACAGGGCGGCGATACGCAGTATTTT. This chain links TRBV9 with TRBJ2-3; 7 bases are a match to TRBD1. Germline CDR1 reads SGDLS; CDR2 reads YYNGEE. V shed 0 bases, J shed 6 bases, and the junction held 4 bases outside the gene matches. This CDR3 is 14 amino acids long.

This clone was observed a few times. In DNA form, the CDR3 reads TGTGCCAGCAGCTCCACCCGGGACAGGGCTAACTATGGCTACACCTTC. This translates into CASSSTRDRANYGYTF. The chain couples TRBV7-2 to TRBJ1-2, with TRBD1 matching over 9 bases. In germline, CDR1 is SGHTA, CDR2 FQGNSA. The CDR3 is 16 amino acids. V was clipped by 4 bases and J by 0 bases; unmatched bases: 6.

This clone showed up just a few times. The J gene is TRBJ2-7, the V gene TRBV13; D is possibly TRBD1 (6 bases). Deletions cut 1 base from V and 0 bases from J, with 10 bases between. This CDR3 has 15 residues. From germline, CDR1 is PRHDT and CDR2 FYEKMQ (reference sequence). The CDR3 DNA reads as TGTGCCAGCAGCTTAGCAGGGGCCGTCTCCTACGAGCAGTACTTC. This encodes CASSLAGAVSYEQYF.

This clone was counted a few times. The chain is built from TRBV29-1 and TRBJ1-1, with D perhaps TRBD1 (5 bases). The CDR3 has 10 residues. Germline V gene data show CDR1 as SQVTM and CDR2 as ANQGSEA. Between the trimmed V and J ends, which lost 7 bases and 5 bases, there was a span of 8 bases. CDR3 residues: CSGEGTEAFF. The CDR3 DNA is TGCAGCGGGGAGGGGACTGAAGCTTTCTTT. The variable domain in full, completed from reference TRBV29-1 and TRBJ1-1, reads SAVISQKPSRDICQRGTSLTIQCQVDSQVTMMFWYRQQPGQSLTLIATANQGSEATYESGFVIDKFPISRPNLTFSTLTVSNMSPEDSSIYLCSGEGTEAFFGQGTRLTVV.

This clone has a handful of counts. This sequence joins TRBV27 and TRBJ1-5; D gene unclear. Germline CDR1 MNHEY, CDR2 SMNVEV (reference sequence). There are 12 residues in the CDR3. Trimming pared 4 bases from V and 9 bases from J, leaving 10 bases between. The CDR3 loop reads CASSSTGRPQHF. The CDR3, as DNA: TGTGCCAGCAGTTCCACCGGTCGGCCCCAGCATTTT.

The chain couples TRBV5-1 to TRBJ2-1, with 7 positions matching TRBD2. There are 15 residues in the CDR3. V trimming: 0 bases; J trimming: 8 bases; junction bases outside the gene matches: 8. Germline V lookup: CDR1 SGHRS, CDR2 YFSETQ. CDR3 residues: CASSLVAGAMDEQFF. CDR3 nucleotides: TGCGCCAGCAGCTTGGTTGCGGGAGCGATGGATGAGCAGTTCTTC.

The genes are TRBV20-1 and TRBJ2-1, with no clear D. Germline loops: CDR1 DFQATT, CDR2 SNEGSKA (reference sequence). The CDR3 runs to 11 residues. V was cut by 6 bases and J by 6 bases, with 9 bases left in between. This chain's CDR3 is CSAPTGNEQFF. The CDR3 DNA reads TGCAGTGCCCCGACTGGCAATGAGCAGTTCTTC.

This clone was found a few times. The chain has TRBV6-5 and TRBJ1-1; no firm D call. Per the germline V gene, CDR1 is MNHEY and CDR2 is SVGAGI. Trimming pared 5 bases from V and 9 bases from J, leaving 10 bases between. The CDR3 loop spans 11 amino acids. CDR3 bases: TGTGCCAGCAGTGATCAGAACAAAGCTTTCTTT. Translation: CASSDQNKAFF.

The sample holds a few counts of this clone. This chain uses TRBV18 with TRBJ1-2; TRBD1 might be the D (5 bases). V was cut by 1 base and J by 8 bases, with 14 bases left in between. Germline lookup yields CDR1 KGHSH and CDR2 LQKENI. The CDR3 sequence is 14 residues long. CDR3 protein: CASSPLTPGYGYTF. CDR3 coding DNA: TGTGCCAGCTCACCACTGACCCCAGGGTACGGCTACACCTTC.

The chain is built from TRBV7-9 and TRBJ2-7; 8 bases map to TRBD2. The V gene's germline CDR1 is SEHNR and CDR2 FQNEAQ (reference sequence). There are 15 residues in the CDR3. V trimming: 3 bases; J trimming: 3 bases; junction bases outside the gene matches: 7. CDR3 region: CASSFESGSGYEQYF. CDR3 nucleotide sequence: TGTGCCAGCAGCTTTGAGAGCGGGAGCGGCTACGAGCAGTACTTC.

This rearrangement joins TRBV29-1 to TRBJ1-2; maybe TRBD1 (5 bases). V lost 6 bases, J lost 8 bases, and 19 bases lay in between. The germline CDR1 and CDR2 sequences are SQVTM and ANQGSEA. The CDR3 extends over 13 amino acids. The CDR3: CSVPGGGTGGYTF. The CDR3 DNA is TGCAGCGTCCCGGGCGGGGGAACTGGCGGCTACACCTTC.

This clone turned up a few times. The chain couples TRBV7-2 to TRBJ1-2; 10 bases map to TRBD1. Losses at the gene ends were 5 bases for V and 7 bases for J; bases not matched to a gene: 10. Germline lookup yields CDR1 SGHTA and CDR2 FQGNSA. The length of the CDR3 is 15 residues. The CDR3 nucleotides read TGTGCCAGCAGCAGAGGACAGGGGGGAAGTAGTGGCTACACCTTC. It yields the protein CASSRGQGGSSGYTF.

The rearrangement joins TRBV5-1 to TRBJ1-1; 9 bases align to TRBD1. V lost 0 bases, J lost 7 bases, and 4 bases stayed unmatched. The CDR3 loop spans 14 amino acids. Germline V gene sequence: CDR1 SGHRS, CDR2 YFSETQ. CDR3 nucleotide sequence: TGCGCCAGCAGCTTGGAACAGGGGGCTATTGAAGCTTTCTTT. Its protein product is CASSLEQGAIEAFF.

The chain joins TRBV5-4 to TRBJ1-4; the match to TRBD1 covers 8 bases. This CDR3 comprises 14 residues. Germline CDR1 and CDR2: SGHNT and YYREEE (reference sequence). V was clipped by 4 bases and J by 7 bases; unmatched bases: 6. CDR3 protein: CASSLGGTGEKLFF. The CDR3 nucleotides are TGTGCCAGCAGCCTAGGGGGGACAGGTGAAAAACTGTTTTTT.

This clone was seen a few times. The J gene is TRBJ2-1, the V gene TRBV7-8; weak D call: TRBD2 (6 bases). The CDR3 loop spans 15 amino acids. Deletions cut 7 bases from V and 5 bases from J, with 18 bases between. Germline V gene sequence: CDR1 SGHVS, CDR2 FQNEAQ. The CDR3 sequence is CASTLGLPLDNEQFF. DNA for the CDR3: TGTGCCAGCACCCTTGGACTACCCCTCGACAATGAGCAGTTCTTC.

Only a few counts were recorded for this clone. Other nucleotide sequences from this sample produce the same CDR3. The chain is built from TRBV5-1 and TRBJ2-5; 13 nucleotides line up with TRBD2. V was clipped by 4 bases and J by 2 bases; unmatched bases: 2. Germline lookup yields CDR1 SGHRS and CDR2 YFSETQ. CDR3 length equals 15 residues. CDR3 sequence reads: CASSPGLAGQETQYF. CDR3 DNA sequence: TGCGCCAGCAGCCCGGGACTAGCGGGGCAAGAGACCCAGTACTTC. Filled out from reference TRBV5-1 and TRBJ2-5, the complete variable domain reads KAGVTQTPRYLIKTRGQQVTLSCSPISGHRSVSWYQQTPGQGLQFLFEYFSETQRNKGNFPGRFSGRQFSNSRSEMNVSTLELGDSALYLCASSPGLAGQETQYFGPGTRLLVL.

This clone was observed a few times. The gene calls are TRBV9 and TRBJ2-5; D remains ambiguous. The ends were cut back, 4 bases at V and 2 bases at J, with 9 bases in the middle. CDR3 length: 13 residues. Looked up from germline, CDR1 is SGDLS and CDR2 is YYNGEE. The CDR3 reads CASSSSTQETQYF. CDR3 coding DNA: TGTGCCAGCAGCTCCTCGACTCAAGAGACCCAGTACTTC.

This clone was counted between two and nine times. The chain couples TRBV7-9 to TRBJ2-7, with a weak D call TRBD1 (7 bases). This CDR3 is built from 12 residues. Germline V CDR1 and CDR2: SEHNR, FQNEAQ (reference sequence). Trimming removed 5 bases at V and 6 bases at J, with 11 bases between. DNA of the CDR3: TGTGCCAGCAGCCCGCAGGGGGGCGAGCAGTACTTC. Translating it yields CASSPQGGEQYF.

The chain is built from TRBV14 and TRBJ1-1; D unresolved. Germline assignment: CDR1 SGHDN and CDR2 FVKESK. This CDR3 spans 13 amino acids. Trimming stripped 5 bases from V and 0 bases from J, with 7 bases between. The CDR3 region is CASSSSMNTEAFF. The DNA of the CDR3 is TGTGCCAGCAGCTCTAGTATGAACACTGAAGCTTTCTTT.

The CDR3 loop is CASSPWTEETQYF. The CDR3 DNA follows: TGTGCCAGCAGCCCTTGGACAGAAGAGACCCAGTACTTC. The V and J genes are TRBV7-8 and TRBJ2-5; D might be TRBD1 (6 bases). CDR3 length: 13 residues. The V gene's germline CDR1 is SGHVS and CDR2 FQNEAQ. Trimming left V 5 bases short and J 3 bases short, with 10 bases between.

CDR3 protein: CASSRGTGGLQFTGELFF. The CDR3 nucleotides are TGCGCCAGCAGCCGGGGGACAGGGGGCCTCCAATTCACCGGGGAGCTGTTTTTT. The V gene is TRBV5-1, the J gene TRBJ2-2; TRBD1 matches at 12 bases. This CDR3 comprises 18 residues. J was trimmed by 4 bases and V by 4 bases; bases with no gene match: 11. Germline lookup yields CDR1 SGHRS and CDR2 YFSETQ.

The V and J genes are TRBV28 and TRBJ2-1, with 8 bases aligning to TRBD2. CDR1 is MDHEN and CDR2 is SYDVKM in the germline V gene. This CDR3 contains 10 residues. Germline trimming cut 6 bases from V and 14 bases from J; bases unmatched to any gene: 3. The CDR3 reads CASRGLAKFF. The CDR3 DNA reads TGTGCCAGCAGAGGACTAGCAAAGTTCTTC.

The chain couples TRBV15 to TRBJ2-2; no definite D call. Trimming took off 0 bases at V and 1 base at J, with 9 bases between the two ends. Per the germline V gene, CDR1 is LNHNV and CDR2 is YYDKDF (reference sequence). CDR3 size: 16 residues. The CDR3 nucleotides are TGTGCCACCAGCAGAGACCTCCCTAGGAACACCGGGGAGCTGTTTTTT. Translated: CATSRDLPRNTGELFF.

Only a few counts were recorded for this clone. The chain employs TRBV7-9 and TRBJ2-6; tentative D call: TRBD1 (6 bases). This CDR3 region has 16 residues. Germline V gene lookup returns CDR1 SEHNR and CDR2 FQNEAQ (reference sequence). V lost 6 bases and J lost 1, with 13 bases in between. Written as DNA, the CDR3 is TGTGCCAGCAGTTCTCGTACAGGGTCTGGGGCCAACGTCCTGACTTTC. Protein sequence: CASSSRTGSGANVLTF.

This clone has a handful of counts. In nucleotides, the CDR3 is TGTGCCAGCACGTATTCCAGGAACTCTTTCTTT. Translated: CASTYSRNSFF. The chain employs TRBV28 and TRBJ1-1, with D uncertain. V was cut by 7 bases and J by 12 bases, with 15 bases left in between. Germline V gene sequence: CDR1 MDHEN, CDR2 SYDVKM. This CDR3 is 11 amino acids long.

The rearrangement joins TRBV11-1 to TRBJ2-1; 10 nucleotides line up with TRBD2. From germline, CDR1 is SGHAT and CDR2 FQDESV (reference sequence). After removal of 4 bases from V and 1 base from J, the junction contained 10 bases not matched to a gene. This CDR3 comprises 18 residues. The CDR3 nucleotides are TGTGCCAGCAGCTCGATGTCTTTAGCGGGAGGATCCTACAATGAGCAGTTCTTC. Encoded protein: CASSSMSLAGGSYNEQFF.

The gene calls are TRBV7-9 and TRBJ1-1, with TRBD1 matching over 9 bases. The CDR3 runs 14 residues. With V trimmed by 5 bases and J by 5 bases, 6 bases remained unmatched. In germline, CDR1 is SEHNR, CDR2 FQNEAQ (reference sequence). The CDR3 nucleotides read TGTGCCAGCAGCCCAGGACAGGGGAGGACTGAAGCTTTCTTT. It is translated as CASSPGQGRTEAFF.

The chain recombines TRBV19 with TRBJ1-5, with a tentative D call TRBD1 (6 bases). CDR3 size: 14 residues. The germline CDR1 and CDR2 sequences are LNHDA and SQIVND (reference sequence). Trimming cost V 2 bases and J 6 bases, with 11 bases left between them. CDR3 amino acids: CASSISGVGQPQHF. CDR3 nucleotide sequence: TGTGCCAGTAGTATATCAGGGGTGGGTCAGCCCCAGCATTTT.